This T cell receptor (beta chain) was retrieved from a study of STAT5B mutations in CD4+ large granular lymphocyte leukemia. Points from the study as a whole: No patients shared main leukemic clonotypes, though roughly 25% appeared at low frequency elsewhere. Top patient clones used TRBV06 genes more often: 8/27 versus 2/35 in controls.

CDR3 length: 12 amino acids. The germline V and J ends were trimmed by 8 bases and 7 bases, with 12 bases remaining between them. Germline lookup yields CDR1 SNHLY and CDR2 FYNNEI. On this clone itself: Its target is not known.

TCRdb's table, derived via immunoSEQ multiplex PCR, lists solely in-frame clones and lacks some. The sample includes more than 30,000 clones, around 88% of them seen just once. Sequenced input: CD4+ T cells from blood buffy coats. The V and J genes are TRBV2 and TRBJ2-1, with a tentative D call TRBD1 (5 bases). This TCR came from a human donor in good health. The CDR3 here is CASRRDWNEQFF. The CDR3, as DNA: TGTGCCAGCCGCAGGGATTGGAATGAGCAGTTCTTC.